Below, 3 T cell receptor beta chains from the same sample are listed, as sequenced in a study of cytomegalovirus exposure and HLA in healthy donors. The PCR used 60 Vbeta and 13 Jbeta primers. Only in-frame clones appear in the TCRdb table, and some are missing; sequencing was by immunoSEQ multiplex PCR. Among 140,000 to 150,000 clones, more than 60% were seen once, and the ten largest hold approximately 13%. Specimen: PBMCs. The origin of the receptors is a middle-aged man in good health and CMV-seropositive.

In this sample, this clone turned up a few times. V usage is TRBV6-1 and J usage is TRBJ2-7; D is possibly TRBD1 (5 bases). V shed 9 bases and J shed 2 bases, with 11 bases lying between them. This CDR3 region has 12 residues. Germline V lookup: CDR1 MNHNS, CDR2 SASEGT. Here the CDR3 DNA reads TGTGCCAGGAGACAGAGACCCTACGAGCAGTACTTC. It codes for CARRQRPYEQYF.

This clone was detected once. The CDR3 region is CASSPPLGPPGQETQYF. CDR3 in DNA: TGCGCCAGCAGCCCCCCTTTGGGCCCGCCGGGGCAAGAGACCCAGTACTTC. The V call is TRBV5-1, the J call TRBJ2-5; D might be TRBD2 (5 bases). V lost 4 bases and J lost 2, with 21 bases in between. This CDR3 is built from 17 residues. The germline V gene has CDR1 SGHRS and CDR2 YFSETQ.

This rearrangement joins TRBV19 to TRBJ2-1; TRBD2 matches 13 bases. Germline CDR1 is LNHDA and CDR2 is SQIVND (reference sequence). The CDR3 runs 15 residues. V trimming: 8 bases; J trimming: 7 bases; junction bases outside the gene matches: 8. The CDR3 nucleotides read TGTGCCAGTTCCCGTAGGACTAGCGGGAGTAATGAGCAGTTCTTC. Protein product: CASSRRTSGSNEQFF.